The rows below give T cell receptor beta chains drawn from one sample of a study of shared clonotypes between healthy human individuals. Assay: immunoSEQ multiplex PCR; the TCRdb copy retains only in-frame clones and omits some. Of 700,000 or so clones in the sample, 72% were seen once. Sequencing was performed on memory CD4+ T cells sorted from blood. The receptors come from a woman under 40 in good health. CDR3s include the opening cysteine and the closing phenylalanine or tryptophan. Fields, in order: CDR3 protein, J gene, V gene.

CDR3: CASSESRGSSDTQYF; J: TRBJ2-3; V: TRBV25-1
CDR3: CASSSNYEQYF; J: TRBJ2-7; V: TRBV18
CDR3: CASSLLSTGIQPQHF; J: TRBJ1-5; V: TRBV7-8
CDR3: CSAGLRGNTIYF; J: TRBJ1-3; V: TRBV29-1
CDR3: CASSLDQAGGPPYNEQFF; J: TRBJ2-1; V: TRBV5-1
CDR3: CASRGTTTGELFF; J: TRBJ2-2; V: TRBV27
CDR3: CASSIDPFTVYSYNEQFF; J: TRBJ2-1; V: TRBV19
CDR3: CSVVGTAEAFF; J: TRBJ1-1; V: TRBV29-1
CDR3: CASSPGEWGTPEGEQYF; J: TRBJ2-7; V: TRBV5-1
CDR3: CASSLRTGTYGYTF; J: TRBJ1-2; V: TRBV7-8
CDR3: CASSPARLNTEAFF; J: TRBJ1-1; V: TRBV14
CDR3: CASSQGLQGQPQHF; J: TRBJ1-5; V: TRBV4-1
CDR3: CASNQGSYGYTF; J: TRBJ1-2; V: TRBV28
CDR3: CASSGNFRNTEAFF; J: TRBJ1-1; V: TRBV7-9
CDR3: CASSRAYSNQPQHF; J: TRBJ1-5; V: TRBV2
CDR3: CASSLTTDTQYF; J: TRBJ2-3; V: TRBV28
CDR3: CASSQAPRGGGRQSEQFF; J: TRBJ2-1; V: TRBV4-2
CDR3: CASSLGQGLKSGANVLTF; J: TRBJ2-6; V: TRBV5-1
CDR3: CASSRGQGYEQYF; J: TRBJ2-7; V: TRBV7-6
CDR3: CASSFGRAPNEQFF; J: TRBJ2-1; V: TRBV5-1
CDR3: CASTRQGAVDEQYF; J: TRBJ2-7; V: TRBV19
CDR3: CASSRTGYTDTQYF; J: TRBJ2-3; V: TRBV7-3
CDR3: CASSLVAGTDTQYF; J: TRBJ2-3; V: TRBV5-5
CDR3: CASLPGQSNQPQHF; J: TRBJ1-5; V: TRBV6-1
CDR3: CASSMVGSVNEQFF; J: TRBJ2-1; V: TRBV19
CDR3: CASSPVAEGSYEQYF; J: TRBJ2-7; V: TRBV18
CDR3: CASSQEVTSYEQYF; J: TRBJ2-7; V: TRBV4-2
CDR3: CASSFSQDTEAFF; J: TRBJ1-1; V: TRBV7-6
CDR3: CASSLRPGLDDNEQFF; J: TRBJ2-1; V: TRBV11-2
CDR3: CAWSVWGGRAEYEQYF; J: TRBJ2-7; V: TRBV30
CDR3: CASSLGDVGFTDTQYF; J: TRBJ2-3; V: TRBV11-2
CDR3: CASSGLTDTQYF; J: TRBJ2-3; V: TRBV2
CDR3: CASTSLAFYEQYF; J: TRBJ2-7; V: TRBV28
CDR3: CASSPWDGNNEKLFF; J: TRBJ1-4; V: TRBV18
CDR3: CASSEAGYEQYF; J: TRBJ2-7; V: TRBV2
CDR3: CASSARLGGTDTQYF; J: TRBJ2-3; V: TRBV13
CDR3: CASSLGSVLGEQFF; J: TRBJ2-1; V: TRBV7-6
CDR3: CASSSLAGVAETQYF; J: TRBJ2-5; V: TRBV7-9
CDR3: CASSIRSGKYNEQFF; J: TRBJ2-1; V: TRBV19
CDR3: CASSVRDSQTEKLFF; J: TRBJ1-4; V: TRBV9
CDR3: CASSQGSGPAYEQYF; J: TRBJ2-7; V: TRBV4-1
CDR3: CSVEGLTKTQYF; J: TRBJ2-5; V: TRBV29-1
CDR3: CASSSVTDKSTEAFF; J: TRBJ1-1; V: TRBV11-2
CDR3: CASSSTGSGNQPQHF; J: TRBJ1-5; V: TRBV7-9
CDR3: CAIRQGVTEAFF; J: TRBJ1-1; V: TRBV10-3
CDR3: CASSQGLALYNEQFF; J: TRBJ2-1; V: TRBV6-5
CDR3: CASRFYTGKGETQYF; J: TRBJ2-5; V: TRBV28
CDR3: CASTLGGGGSNQPQHF; J: TRBJ1-5; V: TRBV28
CDR3: CASLGDEQYF; J: TRBJ2-7; V: TRBV18
CDR3: CSPGRSRIRNEQFF; J: TRBJ2-1; V: TRBV29-1
CDR3: CASSRTGQGPGEQYF; J: TRBJ2-7; V: TRBV7-9